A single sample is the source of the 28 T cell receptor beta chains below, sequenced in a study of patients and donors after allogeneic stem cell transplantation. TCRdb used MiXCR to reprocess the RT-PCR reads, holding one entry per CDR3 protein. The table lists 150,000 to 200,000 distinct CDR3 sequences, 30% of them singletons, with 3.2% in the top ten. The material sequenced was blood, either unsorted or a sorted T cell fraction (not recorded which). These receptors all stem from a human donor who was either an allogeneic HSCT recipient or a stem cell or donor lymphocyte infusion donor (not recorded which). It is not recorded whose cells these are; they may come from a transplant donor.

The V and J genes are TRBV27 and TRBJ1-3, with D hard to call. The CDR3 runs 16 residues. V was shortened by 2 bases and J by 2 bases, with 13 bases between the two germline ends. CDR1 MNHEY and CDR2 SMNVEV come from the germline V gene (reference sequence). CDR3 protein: CASSLAGPGTGNTIYF. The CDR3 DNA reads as TGTGCCAGCAGTTTAGCAGGTCCGGGGACTGGAAACACCATATATTTT.

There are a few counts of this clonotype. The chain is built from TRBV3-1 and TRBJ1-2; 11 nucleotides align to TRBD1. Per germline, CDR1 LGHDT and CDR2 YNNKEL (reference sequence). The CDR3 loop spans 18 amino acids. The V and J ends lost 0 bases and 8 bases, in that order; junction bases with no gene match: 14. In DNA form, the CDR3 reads TGTGCCAGCAGCCAAGATAAGGGCGCAGGACAGGGGGCGCGGGGCTACACCTTC. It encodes CASSQDKGAGQGARGYTF.

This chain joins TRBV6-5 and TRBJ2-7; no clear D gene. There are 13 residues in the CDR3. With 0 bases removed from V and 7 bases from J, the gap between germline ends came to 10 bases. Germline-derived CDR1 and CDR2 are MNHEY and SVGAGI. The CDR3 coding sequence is TGTGCCAGCAGTTACTCGAAGTCCGAGGAGCAGTACTTC. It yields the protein CASSYSKSEEQYF.

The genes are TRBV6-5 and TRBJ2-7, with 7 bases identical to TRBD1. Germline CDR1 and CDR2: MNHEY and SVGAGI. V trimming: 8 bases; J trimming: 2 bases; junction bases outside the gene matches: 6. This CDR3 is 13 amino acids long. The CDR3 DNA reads TGTGCCAGCTGGGGACAGTTTACCTACGAGCAGTACTTC. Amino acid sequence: CASWGQFTYEQYF.

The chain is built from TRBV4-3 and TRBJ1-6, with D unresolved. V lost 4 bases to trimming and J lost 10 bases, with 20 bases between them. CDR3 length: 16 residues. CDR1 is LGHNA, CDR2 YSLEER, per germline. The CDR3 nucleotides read TGCGCCAGCAGCCGCAAGGCCACCTCGGTCAGATCACCCCTCCACTTT. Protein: CASSRKATSVRSPLHF.

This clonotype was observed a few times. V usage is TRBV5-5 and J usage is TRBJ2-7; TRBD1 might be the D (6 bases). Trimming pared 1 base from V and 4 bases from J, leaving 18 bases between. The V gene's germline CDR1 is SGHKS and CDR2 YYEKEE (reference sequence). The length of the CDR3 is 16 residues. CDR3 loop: CASSLHPLDSSYEQYF. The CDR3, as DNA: TGTGCCAGCAGCTTGCATCCCCTGGACAGTTCGTACGAGCAGTACTTC. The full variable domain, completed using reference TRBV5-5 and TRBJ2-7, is DAGVTQSPTHLIKTRGQQVTLRCSPISGHKSVSWYQQVLGQGPQFIFQYYEKEERGRGNFPDRFSARQFPNYSSELNVNALLLGDSALYLCASSLHPLDSSYEQYFGPGTRLTVT.

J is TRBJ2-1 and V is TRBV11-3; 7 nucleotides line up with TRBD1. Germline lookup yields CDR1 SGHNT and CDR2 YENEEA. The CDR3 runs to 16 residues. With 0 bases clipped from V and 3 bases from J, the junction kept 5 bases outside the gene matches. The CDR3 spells CASSLEQGGFYNEQFF. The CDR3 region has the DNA TGTGCCAGCAGCTTAGAGCAAGGGGGCTTCTACAATGAGCAGTTCTTC.

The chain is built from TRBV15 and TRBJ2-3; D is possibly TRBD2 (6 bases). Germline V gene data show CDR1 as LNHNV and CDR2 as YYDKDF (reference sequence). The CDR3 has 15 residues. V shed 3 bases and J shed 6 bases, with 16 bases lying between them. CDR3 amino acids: CATSSPWTKRDTQYF. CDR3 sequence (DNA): TGTGCCACCAGCAGTCCCTGGACTAAGCGGGATACGCAGTATTTT.

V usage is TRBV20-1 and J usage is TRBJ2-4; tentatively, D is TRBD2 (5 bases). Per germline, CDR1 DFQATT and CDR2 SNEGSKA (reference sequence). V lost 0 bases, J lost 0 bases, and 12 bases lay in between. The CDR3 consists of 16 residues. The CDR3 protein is CSARDTAGLAKNIQYF. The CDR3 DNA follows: TGCAGTGCTAGAGATACCGCGGGTCTAGCCAAAAACATTCAGTACTTC.

The CDR3: CASSYSARPGYEQYF. In DNA, the CDR3 is TGTGCCAGCAGTTACTCAGCCAGGCCTGGCTACGAGCAGTACTTC. J is TRBJ2-7 and V is TRBV6-5; no clear D. The length of the CDR3 is 15 residues. V lost 0 bases and J 3 bases, leaving 12 bases between the germline ends. Germline assignment: CDR1 MNHEY and CDR2 SVGAGI.

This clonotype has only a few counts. The CDR3 protein is CASSIEAGNTIYF. CDR3 nucleotides: TGTGCCAGCAGTATTGAGGCTGGAAACACCATATATTTT. The chain uses TRBV7-9 and TRBJ1-3; D remains unclear. The germline gives CDR1 SEHNR, CDR2 FQNEAQ (reference sequence). The CDR3 runs to 13 residues. Trimming took 6 bases from V and 2 from J, leaving 8 bases between them.

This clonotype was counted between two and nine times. The chain's CDR3 is CASSSPGLAVYEQYF. DNA of the CDR3: TGTGCCAGCAGCTCCCCGGGACTAGCGGTCTACGAGCAGTACTTC. The J gene is TRBJ2-7, the V gene TRBV27, with 11 bases aligning to TRBD2. The CDR3 has 15 residues. Trimming removed 6 bases from V and 3 bases from J; junction bases left unmatched: 7. Per the germline V gene, CDR1 is MNHEY and CDR2 is SMNVEV (reference sequence).

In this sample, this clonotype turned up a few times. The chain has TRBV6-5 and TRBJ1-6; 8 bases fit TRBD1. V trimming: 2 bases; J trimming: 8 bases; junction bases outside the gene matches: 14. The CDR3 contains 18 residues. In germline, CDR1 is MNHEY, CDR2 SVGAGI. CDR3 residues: CASSYALRTGSFDSPLHF. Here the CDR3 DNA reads TGTGCCAGCAGTTACGCCCTAAGGACAGGGTCTTTTGATTCACCCCTCCACTTT.

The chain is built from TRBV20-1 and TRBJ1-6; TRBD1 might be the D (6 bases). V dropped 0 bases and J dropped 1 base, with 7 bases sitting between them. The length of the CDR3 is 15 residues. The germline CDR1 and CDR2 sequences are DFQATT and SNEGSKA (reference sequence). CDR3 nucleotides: TGCAGTGCTAGAGAACAGGGTTCCTATAATTCACCCCTCCACTTT. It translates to CSAREQGSYNSPLHF.

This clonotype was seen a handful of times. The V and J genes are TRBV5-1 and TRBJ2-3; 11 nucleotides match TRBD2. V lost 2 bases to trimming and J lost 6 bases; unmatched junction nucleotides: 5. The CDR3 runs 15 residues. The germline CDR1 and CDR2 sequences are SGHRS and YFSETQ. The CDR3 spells CASSLLAGDVDTQYF. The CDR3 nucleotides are TGCGCCAGCAGCTTACTAGCGGGAGATGTCGATACGCAGTATTTT.

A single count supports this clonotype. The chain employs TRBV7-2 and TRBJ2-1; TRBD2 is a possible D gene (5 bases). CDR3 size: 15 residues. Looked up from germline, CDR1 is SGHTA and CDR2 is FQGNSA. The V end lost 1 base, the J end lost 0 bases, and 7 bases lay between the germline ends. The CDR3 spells CASSLEDSSYNEQFF. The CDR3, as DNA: TGTGCCAGCAGCTTAGAGGACTCCTCCTACAATGAGCAGTTCTTC.

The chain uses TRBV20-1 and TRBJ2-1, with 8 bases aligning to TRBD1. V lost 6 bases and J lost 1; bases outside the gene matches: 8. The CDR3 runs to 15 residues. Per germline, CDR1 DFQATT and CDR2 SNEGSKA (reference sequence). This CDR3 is CSARGTGRSYNEQFF. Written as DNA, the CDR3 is TGCAGTGCCCGGGGGACAGGTCGGTCCTACAATGAGCAGTTCTTC.

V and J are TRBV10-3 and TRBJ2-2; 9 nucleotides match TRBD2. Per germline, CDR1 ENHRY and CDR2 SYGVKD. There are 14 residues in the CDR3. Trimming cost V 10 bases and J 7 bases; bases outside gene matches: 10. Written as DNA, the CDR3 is TGTGCCACCGCGCAGCGGGAGGAGGGCGGGGAGCTGTTTTTT. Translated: CATAQREEGGELFF.

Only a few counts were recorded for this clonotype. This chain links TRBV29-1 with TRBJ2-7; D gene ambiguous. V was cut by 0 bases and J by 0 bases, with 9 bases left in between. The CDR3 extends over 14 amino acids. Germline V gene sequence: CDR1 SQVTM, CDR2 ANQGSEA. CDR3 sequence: CSVEDRPFSYEQYF. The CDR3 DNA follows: TGCAGCGTTGAAGATCGGCCCTTCTCCTACGAGCAGTACTTC.

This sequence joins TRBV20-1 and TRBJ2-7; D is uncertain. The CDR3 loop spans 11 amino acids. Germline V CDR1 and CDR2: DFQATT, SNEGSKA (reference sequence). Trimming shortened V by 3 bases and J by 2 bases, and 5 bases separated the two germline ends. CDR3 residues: CSARLTYEQYF. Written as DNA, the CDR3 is TGCAGTGCTAGGCTAACCTACGAGCAGTACTTC.

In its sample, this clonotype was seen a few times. The CDR3 DNA is TGTGCCACCAGTATGGCTCCTGGGGCGGGAGGCCGTGGTGAGCAGTTCTTC. It encodes CATSMAPGAGGRGEQFF. The J gene is TRBJ2-1, the V gene TRBV24-1; 8 positions agree with TRBD2. The CDR3 loop spans 17 amino acids. CDR1 KGHDR and CDR2 SFDVKD come from the germline V gene. V trimming: 6 bases; J trimming: 9 bases; junction bases outside the gene matches: 18.

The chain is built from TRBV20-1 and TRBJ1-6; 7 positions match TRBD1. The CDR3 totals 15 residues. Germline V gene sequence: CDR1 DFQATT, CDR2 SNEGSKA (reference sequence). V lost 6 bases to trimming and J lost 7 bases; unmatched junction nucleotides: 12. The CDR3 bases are TGCAGTGCGCAGACTACGGGACAGTTGAATTCACCCCTCCACTTT. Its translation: CSAQTTGQLNSPLHF.

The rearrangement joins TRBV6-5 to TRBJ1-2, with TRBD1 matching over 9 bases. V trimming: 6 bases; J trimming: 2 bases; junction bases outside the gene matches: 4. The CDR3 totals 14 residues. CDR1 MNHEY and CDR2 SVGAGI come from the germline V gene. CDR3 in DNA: TGTGCCAGCAGCGGGACAGGGAAGAACTATGGCTACACCTTC. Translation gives CASSGTGKNYGYTF.

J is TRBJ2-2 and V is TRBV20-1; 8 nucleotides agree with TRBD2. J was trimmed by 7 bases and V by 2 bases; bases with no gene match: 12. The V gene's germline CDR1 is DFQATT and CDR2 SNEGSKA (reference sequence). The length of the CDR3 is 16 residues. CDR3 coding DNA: TGCAGTGCTAGAACCTACGGGGGACTAGGGAACGGGGAGCTGTTTTTT. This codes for CSARTYGGLGNGELFF.

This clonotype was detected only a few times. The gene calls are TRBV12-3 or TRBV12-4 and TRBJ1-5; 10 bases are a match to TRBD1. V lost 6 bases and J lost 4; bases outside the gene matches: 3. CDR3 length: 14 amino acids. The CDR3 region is CASRPGQGNQPQHF. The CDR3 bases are TGTGCCAGCAGGCCGGGACAGGGGAATCAGCCCCAGCATTTT.

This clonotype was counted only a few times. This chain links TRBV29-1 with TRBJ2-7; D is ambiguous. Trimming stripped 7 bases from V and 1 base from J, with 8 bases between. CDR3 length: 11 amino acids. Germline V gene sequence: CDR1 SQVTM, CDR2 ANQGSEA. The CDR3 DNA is TGCAGCGGCGGTCAGTCCTACGAGCAGTACTTC. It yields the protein CSGGQSYEQYF.

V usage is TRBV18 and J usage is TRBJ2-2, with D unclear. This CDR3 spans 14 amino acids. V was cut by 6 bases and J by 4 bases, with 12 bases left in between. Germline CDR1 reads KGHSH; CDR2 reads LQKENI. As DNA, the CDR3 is TGTGCCAGCTCCGGATTCGAAGGCACCGGGGAGCTGTTTTTT. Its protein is CASSGFEGTGELFF. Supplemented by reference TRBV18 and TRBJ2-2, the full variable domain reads NAGVMQNPRHLVRRRGQEARLRCSPMKGHSHVYWYRQLPEEGLKFMVYLQKENIIDESGMPKERFSAEFPKEGPSILRIQQVVRGDSAAYFCASSGFEGTGELFFGEGSRLTVL.

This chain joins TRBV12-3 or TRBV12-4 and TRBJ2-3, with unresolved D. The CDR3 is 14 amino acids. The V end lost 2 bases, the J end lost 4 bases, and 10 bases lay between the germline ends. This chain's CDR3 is CASSLQDGSDTQYF. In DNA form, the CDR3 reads TGTGCCAGCAGTTTACAGGACGGCTCAGATACGCAGTATTTT.